This T cell receptor (beta chain) was recorded in a study of CD8+ T cells in alopecia areata. For the study at large: For treated patients, severity scores reflected the percentage of scalp area affected. Points from the study as a whole: Clonality exceeded that of normal scalp in lesional scalp, most notably in alopecia totalis/universalis.

The CDR3 spans 14 residues. V lost 4 bases and J lost 4; bases outside the gene matches: 5. Germline V gene data show CDR1 as SGHTA and CDR2 as FQGNSA. Sequencing templates came from extracted RNA that was reverse transcribed into cDNA. The table came from immunoSEQ multiplex PCR; TCRdb's copy has only in-frame clones and leaves some out. The repertoire includes hundreds of thousands of clones, around 64% of them detected once, and around 0.92% sits in the top ten. Note on this clone: The antigen is not known.

Treatment here: oral pan-JAK inhibitor, 5-10 mg twice daily. The origin of this receptor is a human donor with alopecia areata. The sequenced sample was CD4+ T cells sorted from blood, obtained between weeks 51 and 52, from a patient treated with tofacitinib. This chain connects TRBV7-2 to TRBJ1-2; 8 nucleotides align to TRBD1. CDR3 bases: TGTGCCAGCAGCTCCCTTACAGGGGGCTATGGCTACACCTTC. It translates to CASSSLTGGYGYTF.